The 16 T cell receptor beta chains in this list originate from one sample, sequenced in a study of monozygotic twins with inflammatory bowel disease. For each CDR3 protein, TCRdb gives one entry from its re-call of the 5' RACE reads, without DNA. The sample table sets out hundreds of thousands of distinct CDR3 sequences. Input material: blood. The receptors here all came from a human donor with ulcerative colitis or Crohn's disease, or a healthy co-twin of an affected twin (not recorded which).

The chain uses TRBV7-9 and TRBJ1-3; TCRdb selects TRBD1, and the lack of DNA leaves this call unchecked. Germline loops: CDR1 SEHNR, CDR2 FQNEAQ (reference sequence). The CDR3 covers 16 residues. CDR3 sequence: CASSPPGGGRGNTIYF.

The chain uses TRBV2 and TRBJ2-1; TCRdb's D gene call, TRBD1, goes unchecked for lack of DNA. Germline V gives CDR1 SNHLY, CDR2 FYNNEI. The CDR3 runs to 14 residues. The CDR3 sequence: CASAFGTGFPEQFF.

V gene TRBV3-1 combines with J gene TRBJ2-1; no DNA is available, so the TRBD2 call from TCRdb remains unchecked. Germline V gene data show CDR1 as LGHDT and CDR2 as YNNKEL (reference sequence). This CDR3 comprises 13 residues. CDR3 sequence: CASSQGVQWEQFF.

J is TRBJ2-7 and V is TRBV6-1; checking the TCRdb D call of TRBD1 is not possible without DNA. The CDR3 is 13 amino acids. Germline CDR1 MNHNS, CDR2 SASEGT. The CDR3 sequence is CASGGTGGYEQYF.

The gene calls are TRBV29-1 and TRBJ2-7; TCRdb's D call, TRBD1, is unchecked because there is no DNA. Germline V gene sequence: CDR1 SQVTM, CDR2 ANQGSEA. The CDR3 sequence is 15 residues long. CDR3 region: CSVEVPGQGVYEQYF.

This chain's CDR3 is CASSLEAPPSTEAFF. The gene calls are TRBV5-1 and TRBJ1-1; TCRdb's assignment of TRBD1 cannot be checked, as there is no DNA. The CDR3 is 15 residues long. CDR1 and CDR2 (germline): SGHRS, YFSETQ.

The chain joins TRBV19 to TRBJ1-1; TCRdb's D gene call, TRBD1, goes unchecked for lack of DNA. The V gene's germline CDR1 is LNHDA and CDR2 SQIVND (reference sequence). The CDR3 is 13 amino acids. The CDR3: CAVRGRTNTEAFF.

This chain joins TRBV6-5 and TRBJ1-3. This CDR3 is built from 14 residues. CDR1 MNHEY and CDR2 SVGAGI come from the germline V gene. CDR3 sequence: CAGSSPASGNTIYF.

This chain uses TRBV6-1 with TRBJ2-5. The germline V gene encodes CDR1 MNHNS and CDR2 SASEGT. The CDR3 extends over 15 amino acids. CDR3 sequence reads: CASSLRRGSQETQYF.

This chain joins TRBV5-1 and TRBJ2-3; without DNA, the TCRdb call of TRBD2 cannot be checked. The CDR3 covers 18 residues. Germline lookup yields CDR1 SGHRS and CDR2 YFSETQ. This chain's CDR3 is CASSSPGLAVQRGDTQYF.

V and J are TRBV7-2 and TRBJ1-5; TCRdb's D gene call, TRBD1, goes unchecked for lack of DNA. This CDR3 region has 15 residues. Germline V gene sequence: CDR1 SGHTA, CDR2 FQGNSA. This CDR3 reads CASSPMGGSDQPQHF. The complete variable domain, with remaining parts taken from reference TRBV7-2 and TRBJ1-5, reads GAGVSQSPSNKVTEKGKDVELRCDPISGHTALYWYRQSLGQGLEFLIYFQGNSAPDKSGLPSDRFSAERTGGSVSTLTIQRTQQEDSAVYLCASSPMGGSDQPQHFGDGTRLSIL.

The rearrangement joins TRBV5-4 to TRBJ2-1; TCRdb returns TRBD1, unconfirmable since there is no DNA. CDR1 is SGHNT and CDR2 is YYREEE in the germline V gene (reference sequence). This CDR3 region has 17 residues. Here the CDR3 reads CASSMRSGTVLYNEQFF.

CDR3 protein: CAWSDGSGARQETQYF. The V call is TRBV30, the J call TRBJ2-5; TCRdb returns TRBD1, unconfirmable since there is no DNA. The CDR3 length is 16 residues. CDR1 is GTSNPN, CDR2 SVGIG, per germline (reference sequence).

The chain's CDR3 is CASSDATGVFSYEQYF. The chain links TRBV2 to TRBJ2-7; absent DNA, TCRdb's TRBD1 call cannot be checked. The CDR3 is 16 residues long. Germline V CDR1 and CDR2: SNHLY, FYNNEI.

The J gene is TRBJ2-1, the V gene TRBV25-1; TCRdb lists TRBD2, though no DNA is available to test this call. The CDR3 has 14 residues. CDR1 is MGHDK, CDR2 SYGVNS, per germline. The CDR3 loop is CATTASGGHNEQFF.

The genes are TRBV30 and TRBJ2-2. CDR3 size: 15 residues. Germline CDR1 reads GTSNPN; CDR2 reads SVGIG (reference sequence). The chain's CDR3 is CAWSPMGRYTGELFF. The whole variable domain, remainder taken from reference TRBV30 and TRBJ2-2, is SQTIHQWPATLVQPVGSPLSLECTVEGTSNPNLYWYRQAAGRGLQLLFYSVGIGQISSEVPQNLSASRPQDRQFILSSKKLLLSDSGFYLCAWSPMGRYTGELFFGEGSRLTVL.